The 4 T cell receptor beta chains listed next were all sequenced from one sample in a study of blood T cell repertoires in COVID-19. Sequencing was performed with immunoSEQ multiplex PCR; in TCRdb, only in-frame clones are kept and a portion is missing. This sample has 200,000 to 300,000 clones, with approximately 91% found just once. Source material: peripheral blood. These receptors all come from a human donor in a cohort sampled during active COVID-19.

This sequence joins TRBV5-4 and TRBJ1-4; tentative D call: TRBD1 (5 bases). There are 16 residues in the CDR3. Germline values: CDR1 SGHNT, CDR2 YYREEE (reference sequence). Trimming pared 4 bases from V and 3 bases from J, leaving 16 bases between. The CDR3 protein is CASSTDILGANEKLFF. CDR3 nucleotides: TGTGCCAGCAGCACGGACATCCTTGGGGCTAATGAAAAACTGTTTTTT.

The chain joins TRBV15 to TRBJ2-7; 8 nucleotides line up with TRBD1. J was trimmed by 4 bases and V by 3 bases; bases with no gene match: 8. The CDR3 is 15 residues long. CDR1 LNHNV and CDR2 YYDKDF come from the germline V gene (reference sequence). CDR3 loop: CATSRIGQGRYEQYF. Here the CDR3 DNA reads TGTGCCACCAGCAGGATCGGACAGGGTCGTTACGAGCAGTACTTC.

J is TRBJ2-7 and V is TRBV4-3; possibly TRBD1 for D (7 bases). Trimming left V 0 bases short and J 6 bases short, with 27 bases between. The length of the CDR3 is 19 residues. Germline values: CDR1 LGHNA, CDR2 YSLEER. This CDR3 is CASSQDRAGIRGDLGEQYF. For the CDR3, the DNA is TGCGCCAGCAGCCAAGATAGGGCAGGTATCAGGGGGGATCTCGGCGAGCAGTACTTC.

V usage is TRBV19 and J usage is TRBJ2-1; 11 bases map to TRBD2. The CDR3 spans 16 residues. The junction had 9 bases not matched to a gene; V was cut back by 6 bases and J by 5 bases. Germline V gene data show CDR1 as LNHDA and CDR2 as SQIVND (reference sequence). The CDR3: CASSPLAGVRNNEQFF. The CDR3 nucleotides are TGTGCCAGTAGCCCACTAGCGGGAGTCAGAAACAATGAGCAGTTCTTC.